Shown below are 8 T cell receptor beta chains from a single sample sequenced in a study of human T cells and chemical hapten exposure. TCRdb re-analysed the RACE reads in MiXCR, keeping a single row per CDR3 protein. Among roughly 150,000 distinct CDR3 sequences, about a quarter were seen once, and the ten largest hold under 2.5%. This sample's time point: patch test 3, about 24 weeks after DPC sensitization. Specified treatment: therapeutic diphenylcyclopropenone sensitization with weekly scalp DPC. The source was whole blood, collected in connection with sensitization to the hapten diphenylcyclopropenone (DPC). All receptors derive from a woman aged 18-29 years with alopecia areata. Some clones in this sample may be carry-over from other donors' samples.

This clonotype has a handful of counts. This CDR3 is CASIDRGSYNSPLHF. Here the CDR3 DNA reads TGTGCCAGCATTGACAGGGGCTCCTATAATTCACCCCTCCACTTT. The rearrangement uses TRBV6-2 or TRBV6-3 and TRBJ1-6; 8 bases fit TRBD1. Germline assignment: CDR1 MNHEY and CDR2 SVGEGT. This CDR3 is 15 amino acids long. The junction had 2 bases not matched to a gene; V was cut back by 7 bases and J by 0 bases.

This clonotype has more than one count but fewer than ten. V gene TRBV4-1 combines with J gene TRBJ1-1; D is ambiguous. Germline V CDR1 and CDR2: MGHRA, YSYEKL. V lost 1 base and J 11 bases, leaving 20 bases between the germline ends. The CDR3 totals 15 residues. The CDR3 DNA follows: TGCGCCAGCAGCCAAGGAGTGGTGAGGCGCCCTGGGGCTTTCTTT. Translating it yields CASSQGVVRRPGAFF.

The chain is built from TRBV20-1 and TRBJ2-7, with 7 bases fitting TRBD1. This CDR3 has 14 residues. Germline V CDR1 and CDR2: DFQATT, SNEGSKA (reference sequence). Trimming cost V 4 bases and J 2 bases; bases outside gene matches: 8. The CDR3 loop is CSATRSDRAYEQYF. DNA of the CDR3: TGCAGTGCTACCAGGAGTGACAGGGCCTACGAGCAGTACTTC.

The sample holds a few counts of this clonotype. The chain recombines TRBV7-2 with TRBJ2-3, with D possibly being TRBD2 (7 bases). The germline gives CDR1 SGHTA, CDR2 FQGNSA. Trimming pared 5 bases from V and 5 bases from J, leaving 20 bases between. This CDR3 is built from 16 residues. CDR3 in DNA: TGTGCCAGCAGCACCGACCAGTGGGGGGGCCAAGATACGCAGTATTTT. Its translation: CASSTDQWGGQDTQYF.

This clonotype was picked up a small number of times. This chain links TRBV7-2 with TRBJ1-3; D remains unclear. V was cut by 7 bases and J by 4 bases, with 14 bases left in between. This CDR3 has 14 amino acids. The V gene's germline CDR1 is SGHTA and CDR2 FQGNSA. The CDR3 region is CASNLTPAGNTIYF. CDR3 bases: TGTGCCAGCAACCTGACCCCCGCCGGAAACACCATATATTTT.

On this clonotype itself: The junction departs from the called germline gene at one end, perhaps through a read error. J is TRBJ2-7 and V is TRBV28, with D uncertain. The CDR3 loop spans 14 amino acids. The germline gives CDR1 MDHEN, CDR2 SYDVKM. The CDR3 sequence is CVSSSATLPYEQYF. The CDR3 DNA follows: TGTGTCAGCAGTTCAGCGACACTACCCTACGAGCAGTACTTC.

V usage is TRBV6-2 or TRBV6-3 and J usage is TRBJ2-7; 7 bases align to TRBD2. This CDR3 has 14 amino acids. In germline, CDR1 is MNHEY, CDR2 SVGEGT. Trimming at V came to 2 bases and at J to 2 bases, leaving 3 bases not matched to a gene. The CDR3 here is CASSYPAGAYEQYF. The DNA of the CDR3 is TGTGCCAGCAGTTACCCGGCGGGGGCCTACGAGCAGTACTTC.

The table lists this clonotype with a few counts. V gene TRBV9 combines with J gene TRBJ1-2, with no clear D. V dropped 0 bases and J dropped 9 bases, with 9 bases sitting between them. This CDR3 contains 12 residues. Germline lookup yields CDR1 SGDLS and CDR2 YYNGEE. This CDR3 reads CASSVGPGRYTF. In DNA, the CDR3 is TGTGCCAGCAGCGTAGGGCCTGGTCGCTACACCTTC.